The 25 T cell receptor beta chains given below trace back to one sample, sequenced in a study of blood T cell repertoires in COVID-19. Here immunoSEQ multiplex PCR was the method, and the copy in TCRdb shows in-frame clones only, minus some. Among some 41,000 clones listed, around 80% were seen once. Specimen: peripheral blood. All receptors derive from a woman over 75 with active or convalescent COVID-19.

V and J are TRBV15 and TRBJ2-1, with D tentatively TRBD1 (5 bases). V lost 1 base, J lost 5 bases, and 12 bases lay in between. Germline lookup yields CDR1 LNHNV and CDR2 YYDKDF (reference sequence). The CDR3 has 15 amino acids. The CDR3, as DNA: TGTGCCACCAGCAGAGGGGCAGGGTGGCACAATGAGCAGTTCTTC. Translated: CATSRGAGWHNEQFF.

The rearrangement uses TRBV19 and TRBJ2-7, with 7 bases identical to TRBD1. The J segment lost 7 bases and the V segment lost 6 bases, leaving 9 bases of the junction unmatched. Germline V gene lookup returns CDR1 LNHDA and CDR2 SQIVND (reference sequence). The length of the CDR3 is 13 residues. The CDR3 region is CASSVQGIGEQYF. The CDR3 nucleotides are TGTGCCAGTAGCGTACAGGGGATCGGGGAGCAGTACTTC.

The gene calls are TRBV6-5 and TRBJ1-1, with D uncertain. Germline CDR1 is MNHEY and CDR2 is SVGAGI. The V gene lost 5 bases and the J gene lost 7 bases, with 11 bases spanning the gap. CDR3 length equals 12 residues. The CDR3 spells CASSPLRVEAFF. The DNA for the CDR3 is TGTGCCAGCAGTCCCCTTAGAGTTGAAGCTTTCTTT.

This clone was counted once. The chain couples TRBV28 to TRBJ1-2, with D perhaps matching TRBD1 (6 bases). The CDR3 contains 15 residues. From germline, CDR1 is MDHEN and CDR2 SYDVKM. Trimming pared 5 bases from V and 4 bases from J, leaving 17 bases between. CDR3: CASSAQGLLTYGYTF. DNA of the CDR3: TGTGCCAGCAGTGCTCAGGGGTTATTGACCTATGGCTACACCTTC.

The DNA of the CDR3 is TGTGCCAGCAGTCCCGAGTTTTTCCTGGGACCCCGGAGGAGACAGGTCCCCTACGAGCAGTACTTC. Encoded protein: CASSPEFFLGPRRRQVPYEQYF. The genes are TRBV6-6 and TRBJ2-7; TRBD1 might be the D (6 bases). The CDR3 has 22 residues. Germline lookup yields CDR1 MNHNY and CDR2 SVGAGI (reference sequence). Trimming took off 5 bases at V and 2 bases at J, with 37 bases between the two ends.

The chain combines TRBV6-5 with TRBJ2-5; 10 positions agree with TRBD2. Germline trimming cut 4 bases from V and 5 bases from J; bases unmatched to any gene: 7. The CDR3 has 15 amino acids. The germline V gene encodes CDR1 MNHEY and CDR2 SVGAGI. The CDR3 loop reads CASSWLTSGIETQYF. The CDR3 coding sequence is TGTGCCAGCAGTTGGTTAACTAGCGGGATTGAGACCCAGTACTTC.

J is TRBJ2-2 and V is TRBV2; TRBD1 is a possible D gene (5 bases). Germline loops: CDR1 SNHLY, CDR2 FYNNEI. V was pared by 2 bases and J by 1 base, with 5 bases between. The CDR3 runs to 14 residues. CDR3 region: CASSETGNTGELFF. The CDR3 bases are TGTGCCAGCAGTGAAACAGGGAACACCGGGGAGCTGTTTTTT. Full variable domain (rest looked up from reference TRBV2 and TRBJ2-2): EPEVTQTPSHQVTQMGQEVILRCVPISNHLYFYWYRQILGQKVEFLVSFYNNEISEKSEIFDDQFSVERPDGSNFTLKIRSTKLEDSAMYFCASSETGNTGELFFGEGSRLTVL.

V is TRBV7-3 and J is TRBJ2-1; 9 positions match TRBD2. Trimming cost V 5 bases and J 8 bases; bases outside gene matches: 10. In germline, CDR1 is SGHTA, CDR2 FQGTGA. CDR3 length equals 15 residues. The CDR3 reads CASSLLAGVGDEQFF. DNA of the CDR3: TGTGCCAGCAGCCTTTTAGCGGGAGTAGGGGATGAGCAGTTCTTC. The full variable domain, with the rest looked up from reference TRBV7-3 and TRBJ2-1, is GAGVSQTPSNKVTEKGKYVELRCDPISGHTALYWYRQSLGQGPEFLIYFQGTGAADDSGLPNDRFFAVRPEGSVSTLKIQRTERGDSAVYLCASSLLAGVGDEQFFGPGTRLTVL.

The chain has TRBV6-5 and TRBJ1-6; D is ambiguous. The CDR3 length is 12 residues. V dropped 2 bases and J dropped 7 bases, with 3 bases sitting between them. The V gene's germline CDR1 is MNHEY and CDR2 SVGAGI. The CDR3 DNA follows: TGTGCCAGCAGTTACCAAAATTCACCCCTCCACTTT. It codes for CASSYQNSPLHF.

This chain connects TRBV3-1 (or the pseudogene TRBV3-2) to TRBJ2-2, with 7 bases that match TRBD2. The ends lost 4 bases at V and 5 bases at J; junction bases unmatched: 7. This CDR3 comprises 15 residues. The germline CDR1 and CDR2 sequences are LGHDT and YNNKEL (reference sequence). CDR3 sequence: CASSLGTIKTGELFF. The DNA of the CDR3 is TGTGCCAGCAGCCTCGGGACTATCAAAACCGGGGAGCTGTTTTTT.

The V gene is TRBV10-3, the J gene TRBJ2-3; 9 bases are shared with TRBD1. The V segment lost 8 bases and the J segment 3 bases; nucleotides outside the gene matches: 3. The CDR3 has 13 amino acids. Germline lookup yields CDR1 ENHRY and CDR2 SYGVKD. The CDR3 nucleotides are TGTGCCATCGGGACAGGGAATACAGATACGCAGTATTTT. Translated: CAIGTGNTDTQYF.

The chain joins TRBV28 to TRBJ1-5, with a possible D match to TRBD1 (6 bases). The CDR3 has 14 residues. V was trimmed by 6 bases and J by 4 bases, leaving 13 bases between them. CDR1 is MDHEN, CDR2 SYDVKM, per germline. The CDR3 sequence: CASREGQRNQPQHF. CDR3 sequence (DNA): TGTGCCAGCAGAGAAGGACAGAGGAATCAGCCCCAGCATTTT.

The chain has TRBV28 and TRBJ2-7, with D possibly being TRBD1 (5 bases). The CDR3 spans 12 residues. Trimming cost V 7 bases and J 4 bases, with 11 bases left between them. In germline, CDR1 is MDHEN, CDR2 SYDVKM. Here the CDR3 DNA reads TGTGCCAGCAACTTGAAGGGGTACGAGCAGTACTTC. Amino acid sequence: CASNLKGYEQYF. The entire variable domain, with the rest obtained from reference TRBV28 and TRBJ2-7, is as follows: DVKVTQSSRYLVKRTGEKVFLECVQDMDHENMFWYRQDPGLGLRLIYFSYDVKMKEKGDIPEGYSVSREKKERFSLILESASTNQTSMYLCASNLKGYEQYFGPGTRLTVT.

This clone was picked up one time. The chain recombines TRBV9 with TRBJ2-1, with 7 bases identical to TRBD2. Losses at the gene ends were 0 bases for V and 6 bases for J; bases not matched to a gene: 6. The CDR3 is 15 residues long. CDR1 is SGDLS and CDR2 is YYNGEE in the germline V gene. CDR3 sequence reads: CASSVVLTSPNEQFF. Here the CDR3 DNA reads TGTGCCAGCAGCGTAGTGCTGACTAGCCCCAATGAGCAGTTCTTC.

The chain is built from TRBV10-3 and TRBJ1-5, with 9 positions matching TRBD1. Germline CDR1 ENHRY, CDR2 SYGVKD. The junction had 4 bases not matched to a gene; V was cut back by 3 bases and J by 4 bases. This CDR3 contains 15 residues. CDR3 DNA sequence: TGTGCCATCAGTGAATTGGACAGGGGTAATCAGCCCCAGCATTTT. Translated, it gives CAISELDRGNQPQHF.

The chain joins TRBV7-9 to TRBJ1-1; D may be TRBD1 (6 bases). V was pared by 5 bases and J by 1 base, with 11 bases between. Per the germline V gene, CDR1 is SEHNR and CDR2 is FQNEAQ (reference sequence). The CDR3 runs 14 residues. CDR3 DNA sequence: TGTGCCAGCAGCAAAGGGACACGGAACACTGAAGCTTTCTTT. Protein product: CASSKGTRNTEAFF. Full variable domain (remainder filled in from reference TRBV7-9 and TRBJ1-1): DTGVSQNPRHKITKRGQNVTFRCDPISEHNRLYWYRQTLGQGPEFLTYFQNEAQLEKSRLLSDRFSAERPKGSFSTLEIQRTEQGDSAMYLCASSKGTRNTEAFFGQGTRLTVV.

Concerning this clone: Its ends do not fully match the called genes, so a read error is possible. V gene TRBV7-6 combines with J gene TRBJ2-5; 8 bases match TRBD1. This CDR3 is 15 amino acids long. Germline CDR1 and CDR2: SGHVS and FNYEAQ. CDR3 nucleotide sequence: TGTGCCAGCAGCCTAGCCGGGGACAGGCCAGAGACCCAGTACTTC. Translation gives CASSLAGDRPETQYF.

The chain carries TRBV10-3 and TRBJ2-7; 7 bases align to TRBD2. The CDR3 totals 17 residues. CDR1 and CDR2 (germline): ENHRY, SYGVKD. V was clipped by 6 bases and J by 6 bases; unmatched bases: 20. The CDR3 loop reads CAISLRGPGLRALEQYF. CDR3 nucleotide sequence: TGTGCCATCAGCCTTAGGGGTCCGGGACTAAGGGCTCTCGAGCAGTACTTC.

The rearrangement joins TRBV14 to TRBJ2-5, with D perhaps matching TRBD1 (6 bases). Germline lookup yields CDR1 SGHDN and CDR2 FVKESK. There are 16 residues in the CDR3. V shed 6 bases and J shed 7 bases, with 24 bases lying between them. The CDR3 loop is CASSQKVQGWSGTQYF. The CDR3 DNA sequence: TGTGCCAGCAGTCAAAAGGTCCAGGGGTGGAGTGGGACCCAGTACTTC. Variable domain in full (rest from reference TRBV14 and TRBJ2-5): EAGVTQFPSHSVIEKGQTVTLRCDPISGHDNLYWYRRVMGKEIKFLLHFVKESKQDESGMPNNRFLAERTGGTYSTLKVQPAELEDSGVYFCASSQKVQGWSGTQYFGPGTRLLVL.

The gene calls are TRBV10-3 and TRBJ1-3; TRBD1 is a possible D gene (6 bases). CDR3 length equals 16 residues. CDR1 and CDR2 from the germline V gene are ENHRY and SYGVKD. V lost 2 bases and J 0 bases, leaving 11 bases between the germline ends. CDR3 loop: CAISERTVSSGNTIYF. For the CDR3, the DNA is TGTGCCATCAGTGAGAGGACAGTGAGCTCTGGAAACACCATATATTTT.

The J gene is TRBJ2-5, the V gene TRBV3-1 (or the pseudogene TRBV3-2); 9 bases align to TRBD2. The length of the CDR3 is 15 residues. Losses at the gene ends were 4 bases for V and 7 bases for J; bases not matched to a gene: 10. The germline V gene has CDR1 LGHDT and CDR2 YNNKEL (reference sequence). The CDR3 DNA is TGTGCCAGCAGCCTGCCAGGGACTAGCTTCGGGACCCAGTACTTC. This codes for CASSLPGTSFGTQYF.

V usage is TRBV28 and J usage is TRBJ2-1; D gene ambiguous. V was trimmed by 5 bases and J by 5 bases, leaving 22 bases between them. Germline lookup yields CDR1 MDHEN and CDR2 SYDVKM. CDR3 length: 17 amino acids. Here the CDR3 DNA reads TGTGCCAGCAGTCTAGATGACCCGCGTACGGCAGACAATGAGCAGTTCTTC. Its translation: CASSLDDPRTADNEQFF. Looking up the rest from reference TRBV28 and TRBJ2-1 gives the full variable domain: DVKVTQSSRYLVKRTGEKVFLECVQDMDHENMFWYRQDPGLGLRLIYFSYDVKMKEKGDIPEGYSVSREKKERFSLILESASTNQTSMYLCASSLDDPRTADNEQFFGPGTRLTVL.

This chain connects TRBV19 to TRBJ1-1; D perhaps matches TRBD1 (6 bases). CDR1 is LNHDA, CDR2 SQIVND, per germline (reference sequence). The CDR3 sequence is 15 residues long. The ends were cut back, 5 bases at V and 5 bases at J, with 18 bases in the middle. CDR3 residues: CASSSTGHRGTEAFF. CDR3 coding DNA: TGTGCCAGTAGTTCCACGGGACATCGAGGGACTGAAGCTTTCTTT. Full variable domain (rest looked up from reference TRBV19 and TRBJ1-1): DGGITQSPKYLFRKEGQNVTLSCEQNLNHDAMYWYRQDPGQGLRLIYYSQIVNDFQKGDIAEGYSVSREKKESFPLTVTSAQKNPTAFYLCASSSTGHRGTEAFFGQGTRLTVV.

V usage is TRBV19 and J usage is TRBJ1-5; 8 bases line up with TRBD1. Germline V gene sequence: CDR1 LNHDA, CDR2 SQIVND (reference sequence). This CDR3 region has 13 residues. J was trimmed by 7 bases and V by 8 bases; bases with no gene match: 7. In DNA form, the CDR3 reads TGTGCCAGTGGACAGGGTCTCGGCCAGCCCCAGCATTTT. Translating it yields CASGQGLGQPQHF. Drawing the rest from reference TRBV19 and TRBJ1-5, the complete variable domain is DGGITQSPKYLFRKEGQNVTLSCEQNLNHDAMYWYRQDPGQGLRLIYYSQIVNDFQKGDIAEGYSVSREKKESFPLTVTSAQKNPTAFYLCASGQGLGQPQHFGDGTRLSIL.

This chain connects TRBV7-9 to TRBJ2-1, with D possibly matching TRBD1 (6 bases). Germline values: CDR1 SEHNR, CDR2 FQNEAQ (reference sequence). The CDR3 covers 15 residues. V was trimmed by 7 bases and J by 4 bases, leaving 17 bases between them. The chain's CDR3 is CASTRGSTDYNEQFF. The CDR3 bases are TGTGCCAGCACCAGGGGATCGACAGATTACAATGAGCAGTTCTTC.